A single sample gave rise to the 28 T cell receptor beta chains below, sequenced in a study of OX40 agonist ivuxolimab in advanced cancers. The library relied on the immunoSEQ multiplex PCR assay. Sourced from immuneACCESS, this table was stored by TCRdb with only in-frame sequences that have V and J called. A share of the clones is absent; for the studies checked, an unresolved V gene accounts for under half, and the remainder has no known explanation. Recorded for this sample are 70,000 or so clones; about 90% of them occurred a single time. The biggest ten clones account for 6.5% to 8.5% of the sample. Sequences were derived from CD4+ or CD8+ T cells sorted from blood, sampled in a trial of the OX40 agonist ivuxolimab. The receptors were gathered from an adult with an advanced solid tumor such as melanoma, head and neck, liver or kidney cancer.

The chain combines TRBV7-3 with TRBJ2-3, with D possibly called TRBD1 or TRBD2 (5 bases each). Trimming took 0 bases from V and 1 from J, leaving 8 bases between them. The CDR3 loop spans 15 amino acids. Germline CDR1 SGHTA, CDR2 FQGTGA. CDR3 coding DNA: TGTGCCAGCAGCTTAACCCGGGGCGGCACAGATACGCAGTATTTT. This codes for CASSLTRGGTDTQYF.

This rearrangement joins TRBV7-9 to TRBJ1-4; D perhaps matches TRBD1 (5 bases). Trimming took 5 bases from V and 7 from J, leaving 17 bases between them. Germline values: CDR1 SEHNR, CDR2 FQNEAQ (reference sequence). The CDR3 spans 15 residues. For the CDR3, the DNA is TGTGCCAGCAGCCCGGCACAGGCAAGGACTGAAAAACTGTTTTTT. Protein sequence: CASSPAQARTEKLFF.

CDR3 amino acids: CASSLVRGPYNEQFF. The CDR3 DNA is TGTGCCAGCAGCTTAGTCCGGGGGCCCTACAATGAGCAGTTCTTC. The V call is TRBV7-9, the J call TRBJ2-1; D may match TRBD1 or TRBD2 (6 bases each). The CDR3 consists of 15 residues. CDR1 is SEHNR and CDR2 is FQNEAQ in the germline V gene (reference sequence). Deletions cut 1 base from V and 2 bases from J, with 9 bases between.

The V call is TRBV4-1, the J call TRBJ1-2; weak D call: TRBD1 (5 bases). This CDR3 has 14 residues. V lost 1 base, J lost 12 bases, and 18 bases lay in between. Germline assignment: CDR1 MGHRA and CDR2 YSYEKL. DNA for the CDR3: TGCGCCAGCAGCCAAGGCTGGGGACCCGGATGGCACACCTTC. This codes for CASSQGWGPGWHTF.

This rearrangement joins TRBV7-9 to TRBJ2-1; D unclear. The CDR3 extends over 11 amino acids. V lost 1 base to trimming and J lost 7 bases, with 2 bases between them. The germline gives CDR1 SEHNR, CDR2 FQNEAQ (reference sequence). CDR3: CASSLGNEQFF. DNA of the CDR3: TGTGCCAGCAGCTTAGGTAATGAGCAGTTCTTC. Combining the CDR3 with reference TRBV7-9 and TRBJ2-1 gives the whole variable domain DTGVSQNPRHKITKRGQNVTFRCDPISEHNRLYWYRQTLGQGPEFLTYFQNEAQLEKSRLLSDRFSAERPKGSFSTLEIQRTEQGDSAMYLCASSLGNEQFFGPGTRLTVL.

The gene calls are TRBV5-4 and TRBJ1-2; 10 nucleotides line up with TRBD1. The germline V gene has CDR1 SGHNT and CDR2 YYREEE (reference sequence). V lost 5 bases and J lost 5; bases outside the gene matches: 6. The CDR3 totals 14 residues. CDR3 protein: CASRQTGGWYGYTF. CDR3 nucleotides: TGTGCCAGCAGACAGACAGGGGGCTGGTATGGCTACACCTTC.

The genes are TRBV18 and TRBJ1-1, with D possibly being TRBD1 (5 bases). The V end was cut by 6 bases, the J end by 4 bases, with 12 bases between. Germline assignment: CDR1 KGHSH and CDR2 LQKENI. The length of the CDR3 is 13 residues. In DNA form, the CDR3 reads TGTGCCAGCTCCCATCTTGGGGGCACTGAAGCTTTCTTT. This gives the protein CASSHLGGTEAFF.

This clone appeared a few times. Here the CDR3 reads CASSPPGQGDGYTF. The CDR3 DNA follows: TGTGCCAGCTCACCACCGGGACAGGGGGATGGCTACACCTTC. The rearrangement joins TRBV18 to TRBJ1-2, with 11 positions matching TRBD1. The CDR3 sequence is 14 residues long. The germline V gene has CDR1 KGHSH and CDR2 LQKENI. V dropped 0 bases and J dropped 6; count of bases not matched to a gene: 0. Full variable domain (remainder filled in from reference TRBV18 and TRBJ1-2): NAGVMQNPRHLVRRRGQEARLRCSPMKGHSHVYWYRQLPEEGLKFMVYLQKENIIDESGMPKERFSAEFPKEGPSILRIQQVVRGDSAAYFCASSPPGQGDGYTFGSGTRLTVV.

The chain couples TRBV19 to TRBJ1-5; D gene unclear. V lost 1 base, J lost 4 bases, and 11 bases lay in between. The germline gives CDR1 LNHDA, CDR2 SQIVND (reference sequence). This CDR3 comprises 15 residues. The CDR3 DNA follows: TGTGCCAGTAGTATAGGGGAGGTCGCGAATCAGCCCCAGCATTTT. This translates into CASSIGEVANQPQHF.

The CDR3 DNA follows: TGTGCCAGCAGTTTCGGTGCAGGAATCAACACAGATACGCAGTATTTT. It translates to CASSFGAGINTDTQYF. The chain carries TRBV28 and TRBJ2-3; D gene ambiguous. Looked up from germline, CDR1 is MDHEN and CDR2 is SYDVKM. V was trimmed by 3 bases and J by 2 bases, leaving 15 bases between them. There are 16 residues in the CDR3.

The gene calls are TRBV4-1 and TRBJ2-1; tentative D call: TRBD2 (6 bases). CDR1 and CDR2 (germline): MGHRA, YSYEKL. CDR3 length: 13 residues. The V and J ends lost 4 bases and 5 bases respectively, with 9 bases between them. The chain's CDR3 is CASSPGLHNEQFF. For the CDR3, the DNA is TGCGCCAGCAGCCCGGGACTTCACAATGAGCAGTTCTTC.

CDR3 in DNA: TGTGCCAGCAGTGAATATAGCGCCTCGTCCTCGACCCAGTACTTC. Encoded protein: CASSEYSASSSTQYF. The rearrangement links TRBV2 to TRBJ2-5; possibly TRBD2 for D (5 bases). Trimming took 2 bases from V and 7 from J, leaving 17 bases between them. The germline gives CDR1 SNHLY, CDR2 FYNNEI. This CDR3 contains 15 residues.

The chain uses TRBV13 and TRBJ1-2; 9 bases agree with TRBD1. V lost 4 bases, J lost 4 bases, and 10 bases stayed unmatched. Germline V CDR1 and CDR2: PRHDT, FYEKMQ (reference sequence). The CDR3 runs to 16 residues. The CDR3 sequence is CASSSLGTGITYGYTF. The CDR3 DNA reads TGTGCCAGCAGCTCCTTGGGGACAGGGATAACCTATGGCTACACCTTC.

This chain connects TRBV10-3 to TRBJ2-7; 7 nucleotides agree with TRBD1. Germline CDR1 is ENHRY and CDR2 is SYGVKD. The CDR3 is 14 residues long. V gave up 10 bases and J gave up 5 bases; unmatched junction bases: 14. The DNA of the CDR3 is TGTGCCACCGCAGAGACAGGGTCCGCGGACGAGCAGTACTTC. This gives the protein CATAETGSADEQYF.

V is TRBV5-4 and J is TRBJ1-2; 8 bases are shared with TRBD1. The CDR3 has 14 residues. In germline, CDR1 is SGHNT, CDR2 YYREEE (reference sequence). V gave up 4 bases and J gave up 4 bases; unmatched junction bases: 6. The CDR3 loop is CASSETGEGYGYTF. DNA of the CDR3: TGTGCCAGCAGCGAGACAGGGGAGGGCTATGGCTACACCTTC.

The chain employs TRBV7-2 and TRBJ1-5; D is ambiguous. Germline CDR1 is SGHTA and CDR2 is FQGNSA. Trimming stripped 5 bases from V and 0 bases from J, with 14 bases between. The CDR3 is 16 residues long. The chain's CDR3 is CASSRMDGYSNQPQHF. Here the CDR3 DNA reads TGTGCCAGCAGCCGGATGGACGGTTATAGCAATCAGCCCCAGCATTTT.

The V gene is TRBV27, the J gene TRBJ2-3; D call uncertain. Trimming removed 0 bases from V and 1 base from J, with 11 bases in between. The germline V gene encodes CDR1 MNHEY and CDR2 SMNVEV (reference sequence). This CDR3 is 16 amino acids long. CDR3 protein: CASSLSKLGGTDTQYF. The CDR3 nucleotides are TGTGCCAGCAGTTTATCGAAGCTAGGAGGCACAGATACGCAGTATTTT.

The CDR3 loop is CASSLFPNQPQHF. For the CDR3, the DNA is TGTGCCAGCAGTTTATTTCCGAATCAGCCCCAGCATTTT. The chain uses TRBV27 and TRBJ1-5, with D hard to call. The CDR3 runs 13 residues. Trimming cost V 1 base and J 4 bases, with 5 bases left between them. Germline loops: CDR1 MNHEY, CDR2 SMNVEV (reference sequence).

The chain links TRBV4-1 to TRBJ2-2; unclear D gene. V dropped 3 bases and J dropped 3 bases, with 5 bases sitting between them. Germline CDR1 MGHRA, CDR2 YSYEKL. The CDR3 is made up of 13 amino acids. CDR3 protein: CASSHEHTGELFF. CDR3 in DNA: TGCGCCAGCAGCCATGAACACACCGGGGAGCTGTTTTTT.

The V gene is TRBV6-4, the J gene TRBJ2-7; TRBD2 matches at 10 bases. Losses at the gene ends were 6 bases for V and 7 bases for J; bases not matched to a gene: 12. Germline V gives CDR1 MRHNA, CDR2 SNTAGT. This CDR3 contains 15 residues. The CDR3 DNA follows: TGTGCCAGCAGAGTGGAGCAGCGGGGGGGCCGGGAGCAGTACTTC. It specifies CASRVEQRGGREQYF.

This chain's CDR3 is CASSAQTGDYGYTF. In nucleotides, the CDR3 is TGTGCCAGCAGTGCCCAGACAGGGGACTATGGCTACACCTTC. The chain recombines TRBV2 with TRBJ1-2; 8 bases match TRBD1. This CDR3 comprises 14 residues. The V gene's germline CDR1 is SNHLY and CDR2 FYNNEI. Germline trimming cut 4 bases from V and 3 bases from J; bases unmatched to any gene: 4.

The chain carries TRBV29-1 and TRBJ2-7; 9 bases align to TRBD2. Losses at the gene ends were 1 base for V and 2 bases for J; bases not matched to a gene: 9. CDR1 SQVTM and CDR2 ANQGSEA come from the germline V gene. The CDR3 sequence is 16 residues long. In DNA form, the CDR3 reads TGCAGCGTTGAAGGCGGATCTAGCGGGGCTACCTACGAGCAGTACTTC. This encodes CSVEGGSSGATYEQYF.

V gene TRBV13 combines with J gene TRBJ2-5, with 8 positions matching TRBD1. The CDR3 length is 18 residues. Germline CDR1 PRHDT, CDR2 FYEKMQ (reference sequence). Trimming at V came to 0 bases and at J to 5 bases, leaving 14 bases not matched to a gene. The CDR3 region is CASSLGYPGRTGSETQYF. The CDR3 DNA reads as TGTGCCAGCAGCTTAGGTTACCCCGGAAGGACAGGGTCCGAGACCCAGTACTTC.

The chain joins TRBV27 to TRBJ1-1; D gene unclear. V was shortened by 1 base and J by 1 base, with 4 bases between the two germline ends. Germline CDR1 MNHEY, CDR2 SMNVEV (reference sequence). There are 13 residues in the CDR3. The CDR3, as DNA: TGTGCCAGCAGTTTATTCCAGAACACTGAAGCTTTCTTT. It specifies CASSLFQNTEAFF.

The chain carries TRBV6-5 and TRBJ2-1; possibly TRBD1 or TRBD2 for D (5 bases each). The CDR3 consists of 16 residues. Trimming took 0 bases from V and 1 from J, leaving 10 bases between them. From germline, CDR1 is MNHEY and CDR2 SVGAGI. The CDR3 bases are TGTGCCAGCAGTTACTCCGGGACGCAATCCTACAATGAGCAGTTCTTC. Translated: CASSYSGTQSYNEQFF.

The count of this clone is one. This chain uses TRBV7-9 with TRBJ1-4; D unclear. This CDR3 has 13 residues. Germline loops: CDR1 SEHNR, CDR2 FQNEAQ (reference sequence). V dropped 3 bases and J dropped 11 bases, with 13 bases sitting between them. DNA of the CDR3: TGTGCCAGCAGCTTGGGCAGTATCGAGAAACTGTTTTTT. Translated: CASSLGSIEKLFF.

V is TRBV7-8 and J is TRBJ2-3; no clear D. This CDR3 comprises 14 residues. Between the trimmed V and J ends, which lost 5 bases and 1 base, there was a span of 10 bases. Germline loops: CDR1 SGHVS, CDR2 FQNEAQ. CDR3 protein: CASSTPDGTDTQYF. The CDR3 nucleotides are TGTGCCAGCAGCACCCCCGACGGCACAGATACGCAGTATTTT.

J is TRBJ1-4 and V is TRBV19, with 9 bases fitting TRBD1. The V gene end was trimmed by 4 bases and the J gene end by 5 bases; junction bases not matched to a gene: 11. Germline CDR1 LNHDA, CDR2 SQIVND (reference sequence). This CDR3 is 17 amino acids long. CDR3 nucleotides: TGTGCCAGTAGTACTTACCCCCGGGACAGGGAAAATGAAAAACTGTTTTTT. Translation gives CASSTYPRDRENEKLFF.